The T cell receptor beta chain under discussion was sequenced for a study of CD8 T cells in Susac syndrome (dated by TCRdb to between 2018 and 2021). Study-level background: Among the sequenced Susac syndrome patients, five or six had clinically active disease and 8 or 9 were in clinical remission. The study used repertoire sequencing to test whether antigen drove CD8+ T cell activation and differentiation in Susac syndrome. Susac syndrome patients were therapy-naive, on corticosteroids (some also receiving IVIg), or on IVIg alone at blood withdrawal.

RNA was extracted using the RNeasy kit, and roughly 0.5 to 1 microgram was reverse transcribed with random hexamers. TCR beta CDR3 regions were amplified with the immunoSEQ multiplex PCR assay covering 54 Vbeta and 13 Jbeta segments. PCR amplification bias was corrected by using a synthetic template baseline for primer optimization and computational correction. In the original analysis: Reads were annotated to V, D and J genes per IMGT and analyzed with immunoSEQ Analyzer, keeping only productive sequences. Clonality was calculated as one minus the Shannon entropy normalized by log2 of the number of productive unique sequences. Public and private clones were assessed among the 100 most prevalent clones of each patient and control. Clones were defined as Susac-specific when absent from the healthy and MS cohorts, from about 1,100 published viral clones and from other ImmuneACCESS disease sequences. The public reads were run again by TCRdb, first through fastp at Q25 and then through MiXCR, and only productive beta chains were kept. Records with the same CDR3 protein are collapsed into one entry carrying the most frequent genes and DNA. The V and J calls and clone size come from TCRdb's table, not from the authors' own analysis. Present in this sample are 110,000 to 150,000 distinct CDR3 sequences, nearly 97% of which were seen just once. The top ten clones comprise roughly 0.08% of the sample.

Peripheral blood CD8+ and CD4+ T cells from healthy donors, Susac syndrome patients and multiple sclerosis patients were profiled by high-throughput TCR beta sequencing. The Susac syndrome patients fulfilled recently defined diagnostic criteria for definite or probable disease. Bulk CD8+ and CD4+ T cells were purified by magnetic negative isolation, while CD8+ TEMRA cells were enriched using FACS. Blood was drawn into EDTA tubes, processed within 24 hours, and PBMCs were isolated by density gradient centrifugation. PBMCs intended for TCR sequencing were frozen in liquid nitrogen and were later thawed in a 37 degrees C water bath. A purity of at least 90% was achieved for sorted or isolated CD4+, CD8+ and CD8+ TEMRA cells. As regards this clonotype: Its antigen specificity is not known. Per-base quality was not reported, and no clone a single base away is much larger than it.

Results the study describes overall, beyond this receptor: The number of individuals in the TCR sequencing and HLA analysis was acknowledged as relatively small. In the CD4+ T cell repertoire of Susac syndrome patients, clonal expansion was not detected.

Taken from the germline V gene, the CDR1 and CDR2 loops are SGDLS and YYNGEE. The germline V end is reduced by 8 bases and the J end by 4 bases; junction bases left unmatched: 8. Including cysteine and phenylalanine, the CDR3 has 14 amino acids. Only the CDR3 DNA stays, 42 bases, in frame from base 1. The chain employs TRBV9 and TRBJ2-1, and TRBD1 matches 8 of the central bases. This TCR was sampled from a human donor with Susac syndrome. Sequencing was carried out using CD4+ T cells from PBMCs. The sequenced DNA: TGTGCCAGTCCAAGGACAGGGTTTTACAATGAGCAGTTCTTC. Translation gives CASPRTGFYNEQFF.